This is a list of T cell receptor beta chains from one sample in a study of T-cell memory formation after mild COVID-19. TCRdb used MiXCR to reprocess the 5' RACE reads, holding one entry per CDR3 protein. The top ten clones hold approximately 12% of a sample with 400,000 to 550,000 distinct CDR3 sequences, approximately 23% of them seen once. Material: PBMCs or a T cell subset sorted from them (not recorded which). These receptors were obtained from an adult woman who had mild COVID-19 (a few samples of this study predate the infection). Cell type and time point are not known. CDR3s include the opening cysteine and the closing phenylalanine or tryptophan. A D gene is named only where the DNA matches it firmly. Clone size is given for some rows only: seen once, a few or many times, or a class if the clone is expanded.

TRBJ2-1 TRBV10-3 . TRBD1 CAISDKGAQSYNEQFF TGTGCCATCAGTGACAAGGGGGCGCAGTCCTACAATGAGCAGTTCTTC
TRBJ2-7 TRBV27 . TRBD1 CASSPTDRALEQYF TGTGCCAGCAGTCCGACGGACAGGGCTCTGGAGCAGTACTTC
TRBJ2-3 TRBV5-5 few . CASSLMSSTDTQYF TGTGCCAGCAGCCTTATGTCTTCCACAGATACGCAGTATTTT
TRBJ1-2 TRBV5-5 . TRBD1 CASSLEGQGKDGYTF TGTGCCAGCAGCTTGGAGGGACAGGGAAAAGACGGCTACACCTTC
TRBJ1-5 TRBV4-3 few . CASSQGYREDNQPQHF TGCGCCAGCAGCCAAGGGTACAGGGAGGACAATCAGCCCCAGCATTTT
TRBJ1-2 TRBV9 . . CASSVGDVTNYGYTF TGTGCCAGCAGCGTAGGGGATGTTACTAACTATGGCTACACCTTC
TRBJ2-7 TRBV7-9 . . CASSTQPLSTEQYF TGTGCCAGCAGCACACAGCCTCTCTCGACCGAGCAGTACTTC
TRBJ1-4 TRBV7-2 . . CASSLGPYKHLFF TGTGCCAGCAGCCTCGGCCCCTACAAGCACCTGTTTTTT
TRBJ1-3 TRBV9 few . CASSDTGPLAGNTIYF TGTGCCAGCAGCGATACGGGACCCCTAGCCGGAAACACCATATATTTT
TRBJ2-3 TRBV4-1 . TRBD2 CASSLGLAGRADTQYF TGCGCCAGCAGCCTGGGACTAGCGGGCCGAGCAGATACGCAGTATTTT
TRBJ2-7 TRBV5-4 few . CASSRLGGYEQYF TGTGCCAGCAGCCGTTTGGGGGGATACGAGCAGTACTTC
TRBJ1-6 TRBV7-2 . . CASSLTGTGSPLHF TGTGCCAGCAGCTTAACAGGGACGGGTTCACCCCTCCACTTT
TRBJ2-2 TRBV6-7 . . CASSRAPFDSANTGELFF TGTGCCAGCAGTCGAGCCCCATTCGACAGCGCGAACACCGGGGAGCTGTTTTTT
TRBJ2-3 TRBV7-9 . . CASSAVAGTTRNTQYF TGTGCCAGCAGCGCCGTTGCGGGTACTACCCGAAATACGCAGTATTTT
TRBJ1-4 TRBV4-3 . . CASSQSLANEKLFF TGCGCCAGCAGCCAAAGTCTGGCTAATGAAAAACTGTTTTTT
TRBJ1-5 TRBV27 few . CASSFLGTDQPQHF TGTGCCAGCAGTTTTCTTGGGACCGATCAGCCCCAGCATTTT
TRBJ2-3 TRBV5-1 few . CASSFAGRGPDTQYF TGCGCCAGCAGCTTTGCGGGTAGAGGGCCAGATACGCAGTATTTT
TRBJ2-1 TRBV19 few TRBD1 CASTLDRVPGNEQFF TGTGCCAGTACTCTAGACAGGGTACCGGGCAATGAGCAGTTCTTC
TRBJ1-2 TRBV12-3/TRBV12-4 . . CASRHSTQNYGYTF TGTGCTTCGAGACATTCGACCCAGAACTATGGCTACACCTTC
TRBJ2-5 TRBV6-5 few . CASRRTQGYQETQYF TGTGCCAGCAGGAGAACCCAAGGGTACCAAGAGACCCAGTACTTC
TRBJ2-2 TRBV5-1 . . CASSLLGSNTGELFF TGCGCCAGCAGCTTGCTGGGCTCGAACACCGGGGAGCTGTTTTTT
TRBJ2-2 TRBV12-3/TRBV12-4 few . CASRAGTSAGELFF TGTGCCAGCAGGGCGGGAACCTCGGCCGGGGAGCTGTTTTTT
TRBJ2-3 TRBV20-1 . . CSARGQEFRGDTQYF TGCAGTGCTAGAGGACAGGAATTCAGAGGGGATACGCAGTATTTT
TRBJ2-2 TRBV13 . . CASSSSTGTGELFF TGTGCCAGCAGCTCTAGCACGGGTACCGGGGAGCTGTTTTTT
TRBJ2-7 TRBV4-1 . . CASSQERGEQYF TGCGCCAGCAGCCAAGAGCGGGGCGAGCAGTACTTC
TRBJ1-2 TRBV20-1 . . CSARVWQPDGYTF TGCAGTGCTAGAGTTTGGCAGCCGGATGGCTACACCTTC
TRBJ2-7 TRBV5-1 many TRBD1 CASSSGQGTYEQYF TGTGCCAGCAGCTCGGGACAGGGTACCTACGAGCAGTACTTC
TRBJ2-7 TRBV27 few . CASSLSYYGEQYF TGTGCCAGCAGTTTATCGTACTACGGGGAGCAGTACTTC
TRBJ2-5 TRBV20-1 once TRBD2 CSAVSGGTRETQYF TGCAGTGCTGTTAGCGGGGGGACGAGAGAGACCCAGTACTTC
TRBJ2-7 TRBV2 . TRBD1 CASTPWGTGSYEQYF TGTGCCAGCACTCCGTGGGGGACAGGGTCCTACGAGCAGTACTTC
TRBJ2-1 TRBV20-1 . . CSARTPFEGEAYNEQFF TGCAGTGCTAGAACACCCTTCGAGGGCGAGGCCTACAATGAGCAGTTCTTC
TRBJ2-1 TRBV20-1 . . CSAQLLLDDEQFF TGCAGTGCCCAACTGTTACTAGACGATGAGCAGTTCTTC
TRBJ2-5 TRBV24-1 . . CATSDSSETQYF TGTGCCACCAGTGACTCGTCGGAGACCCAGTACTTC
TRBJ1-4 TRBV7-3 . TRBD1 CASSQGQANEKLFF TGTGCCAGCAGCCAGGGACAGGCTAATGAAAAACTGTTTTTT
TRBJ2-3 TRBV7-2 . TRBD2 CASSLELAGGGGYF TGTGCCAGCAGCTTAGAACTAGCGGGAGGCGGAGGGTATTTT
TRBJ1-1 TRBV7-9 few TRBD1 CASSKTGGRNTEAFF TGTGCCAGCAGCAAAACAGGGGGCAGGAACACTGAAGCTTTCTTT
TRBJ1-3 TRBV6-5 few . CASSYSRGVSGNTIYF TGTGCCAGCAGTTACTCGCGAGGGGTCTCTGGAAACACCATATATTTT
TRBJ2-2 TRBV18 . . CASSPPSTGELFF TGTGCCAGCTCACCACCGAGTACCGGGGAGCTGTTTTTT
TRBJ1-1 TRBV5-1 . . CASSTELQLEAFF TGCGCCAGCAGCACCGAACTCCAGCTTGAGGCTTTCTTT
TRBJ1-2 TRBV29-1 few . CSVEPRIGNYGYTF TGCAGCGTTGAACCGCGGATAGGCAACTATGGCTACACCTTC
TRBJ2-7 TRBV20-1 . TRBD1 CSARVETGQSYEQYF TGCAGTGCTAGAGTTGAAACGGGACAGTCCTACGAGCAGTACTTC
TRBJ2-1 TRBV7-6 . TRBD2 CASSLAGGTSPSSYTEQFF TGTGCCAGCAGCTTAGCCGGGGGGACTAGCCCGAGCTCCTACACTGAGCAGTTCTTC
TRBJ2-7 TRBV7-9 . . CASSSVSGPLSYEQYF TGTGCCAGCAGCTCCGTCTCGGGACCTCTGAGCTACGAGCAGTACTTC
TRBJ2-5 TRBV7-6 . TRBD2 CASSGQGGLGQTQYF TGTGCCAGCAGCGGACAAGGGGGACTAGGGCAGACCCAGTACTTC
TRBJ2-1 TRBV11-1 . TRBD1 CASSLRFRQGNEQFF TGTGCCAGCAGCTTAAGGTTCCGACAGGGCAATGAGCAGTTCTTC
TRBJ2-5 TRBV6-2/TRBV6-3 few . CASSYGAEETQYF TGTGCCAGCAGTTACGGGGCTGAAGAGACCCAGTACTTC
TRBJ1-2 TRBV9 few . CASSVSRRPNYGYTF TGTGCCAGCAGCGTCAGCAGGAGACCTAACTATGGCTACACCTTC
TRBJ2-7 TRBV12-3/TRBV12-4 . TRBD2 CASSLVRRLAGGVSTEQYF TGTGCCAGCAGTTTAGTACGTCGGCTAGCGGGGGGCGTTTCCACCGAGCAGTACTTC
TRBJ1-2 TRBV18 few TRBD1 CASAPQGAGNGYTF TGTGCCAGCGCTCCTCAGGGGGCAGGGAATGGCTACACCTTC
TRBJ2-7 TRBV18 . . CASSVTGSGEQYF TGTGCCAGCTCAGTTACAGGGTCGGGCGAGCAGTACTTC
TRBJ2-1 TRBV11-3 . . CASSLNLRNEQFF TGTGCCAGCAGCTTAAATTTGCGCAATGAGCAGTTCTTC
TRBJ2-5 TRBV7-9 few . CASSLRDAGRETQYF TGTGCCAGCAGCTTGCGGGACGCCGGACGGGAGACCCAGTACTTC
TRBJ2-2 TRBV5-1 . . CASSLVGTDTGELFF TGCGCCAGCAGCTTGGTTGGGACGGACACCGGGGAGCTGTTTTTT
TRBJ1-5 TRBV30 . TRBD1 CAWSSGTGDQPQHF TGTGCCTGGAGTAGTGGGACAGGGGACCAGCCCCAGCATTTT
TRBJ2-7 TRBV20-1 few . CSARAPLTADSYEQYF TGCAGTGCTAGAGCCCCCCTGACAGCGGACTCCTACGAGCAGTACTTC